These 20 T cell receptor beta chains originate from one sample sequenced in a study of graft-versus-host responses after intestinal transplantation. TCRdb's copy holds only in-frame clones and misses some; the assay was immunoSEQ multiplex PCR. This repertoire shows 90,000 to 100,000 clones, approximately 85% found once; its top ten account for more than 1.4%. This sample comprised PBMCs, obtained 255 days after intestinal transplant. Every receptor here comes from a human patient who received an intestinal transplant, so some T cells may come from the graft donor.

This chain connects TRBV7-2 to TRBJ1-3; D uncertain. Germline V CDR1 and CDR2: SGHTA, FQGNSA. This CDR3 has 16 residues. Trimming pared 2 bases from V and 0 bases from J, leaving 11 bases between. The CDR3 loop is CASSLSFRSSGNTIYF. The CDR3 DNA sequence: TGTGCCAGCAGCTTATCCTTTAGGAGCTCTGGAAACACCATATATTTT. Filled out from reference TRBV7-2 and TRBJ1-3, the complete variable domain reads GAGVSQSPSNKVTEKGKDVELRCDPISGHTALYWYRQSLGQGLEFLIYFQGNSAPDKSGLPSDRFSAERTGGSVSTLTIQRTQQEDSAVYLCASSLSFRSSGNTIYFGEGSWLTVV.

The V gene is TRBV5-1, the J gene TRBJ1-6; no clear D. Germline CDR1 and CDR2: SGHRS and YFSETQ. The length of the CDR3 is 17 residues. The germline V and J ends were trimmed by 1 base and 0 bases, with 11 bases remaining between them. CDR3 bases: TGCGCCAGCAGCTTGAGCCAAAGGAGCTCCTATAATTCACCCCTCCACTTT. Residues: CASSLSQRSSYNSPLHF.

The CDR3 DNA follows: TGTGCCAGCAGTTTATCGGTCACCGGGGAGCTGTTTTTT. As protein: CASSLSVTGELFF. The rearrangement joins TRBV27 to TRBJ2-2; D is unclear. Between the trimmed V and J ends, which lost 0 bases and 4 bases, there was a span of 3 bases. Germline values: CDR1 MNHEY, CDR2 SMNVEV (reference sequence). The CDR3 is made up of 13 amino acids.

This clone was picked up a small number of times. The chain has TRBV6-1 and TRBJ2-2; D unclear. This CDR3 contains 15 residues. The germline CDR1 and CDR2 sequences are MNHNS and SASEGT. V lost 2 bases and J 4 bases, leaving 11 bases between the germline ends. Written as DNA, the CDR3 is TGTGCCAGCAGTGAACAGGCAGCCAGCACCGGGGAGCTGTTTTTT. This sequence encodes CASSEQAASTGELFF.

This chain links TRBV27 with TRBJ1-5; possible D gene TRBD1, 5 bases. Germline V lookup: CDR1 MNHEY, CDR2 SMNVEV (reference sequence). The CDR3 sequence is 15 residues long. V lost 2 bases to trimming and J lost 1 base, with 9 bases between them. The CDR3 nucleotides are TGTGCCAGCAGTTTACAGGGCTTAAGCAATCAGCCCCAGCATTTT. Protein sequence: CASSLQGLSNQPQHF.

The chain links TRBV5-3 to TRBJ2-7; a weak D match, TRBD1 (6 bases). TRBV5-3 is labeled an ORF, and its function is uncertain. The CDR3 has 14 residues. Trimming took 0 bases from V and 6 from J, leaving 13 bases between them. The chain's CDR3 is CARSLGQAPTEQYF. The CDR3 nucleotides read TGTGCCAGAAGCTTGGGACAGGCCCCAACCGAGCAGTACTTC.

The chain links TRBV4-1 to TRBJ2-7; TRBD2 matches at 15 bases. The junction had 2 bases not matched to a gene; V was cut back by 3 bases and J by 5 bases. Germline V gives CDR1 MGHRA, CDR2 YSYEKL. This CDR3 comprises 15 residues. For the CDR3, the DNA is TGCGCCAGCAGCCATCGGACTAGCGGGAGGGACGAGCAGTACTTC. This gives the protein CASSHRTSGRDEQYF.

The gene calls are TRBV18 and TRBJ2-7, with a weak D call TRBD2 (6 bases). V was shortened by 5 bases and J by 8 bases, with 22 bases between the two germline ends. CDR3 size: 15 residues. Per germline, CDR1 KGHSH and CDR2 LQKENI. This chain's CDR3 is CASSAQEGMVRQQYF. In DNA, the CDR3 is TGTGCCAGCTCAGCTCAGGAGGGGATGGTTCGGCAGCAGTACTTC.

The CDR3 DNA is TGTGCCAGCAGCTTAGCCTCCCCCGGGACTAGTGCTGAGCAGTACTTC. Amino acids: CASSLASPGTSAEQYF. This chain links TRBV7-6 with TRBJ2-7; 8 positions match TRBD2. This CDR3 contains 16 residues. V shed 0 bases, J shed 7 bases, and the junction held 11 bases outside the gene matches. Germline assignment: CDR1 SGHVS and CDR2 FNYEAQ.

This chain uses TRBV5-1 with TRBJ2-7, with D unresolved. This CDR3 is built from 13 residues. V gave up 4 bases and J gave up 5 bases, with 13 bases separating them. Germline V CDR1 and CDR2: SGHRS, YFSETQ. CDR3 DNA sequence: TGCGCCAGCAGCCTCGCAAACACGGACGAGCAGTACTTC. It codes for CASSLANTDEQYF.

The rearrangement joins TRBV6-5 to TRBJ1-2, with D uncertain. Trimming stripped 0 bases from V and 4 bases from J, with 6 bases between. The germline V gene encodes CDR1 MNHEY and CDR2 SVGAGI. This CDR3 is built from 13 residues. The CDR3 DNA reads as TGTGCCAGCAGTTACTCGACTAGCTATGGCTACACCTTC. As protein: CASSYSTSYGYTF.

The chain combines TRBV9 with TRBJ1-1, with unresolved D. V was trimmed by 4 bases and J by 2 bases, leaving 24 bases between them. The CDR3 is 18 residues long. Germline V gives CDR1 SGDLS, CDR2 YYNGEE. The CDR3 is CASSPQSLGLGPNTEAFF. CDR3 sequence (DNA): TGTGCCAGCAGCCCCCAGTCCTTGGGTCTCGGCCCCAACACTGAAGCTTTCTTT.

V and J are TRBV6-1 and TRBJ1-1, with TRBD1 matching 11 bases. Germline lookup yields CDR1 MNHNS and CDR2 SASEGT. V shed 6 bases, J shed 1 base, and the junction held 1 base outside the gene matches. This CDR3 contains 14 residues. CDR3 sequence: CASRGTGGNTEAFF. In DNA form, the CDR3 reads TGTGCCAGCAGAGGGACAGGGGGGAACACTGAAGCTTTCTTT.

This chain connects TRBV18 to TRBJ2-4, with 8 bases lining up with TRBD2. The CDR3 has 15 residues. Per germline, CDR1 KGHSH and CDR2 LQKENI. V lost 1 base, J lost 1 base, and 0 bases stayed unmatched. This CDR3 reads CASSPLAGAKNIQYF. The CDR3 nucleotides are TGTGCCAGCTCACCACTAGCGGGGGCCAAAAACATTCAGTACTTC.

This chain uses TRBV27 with TRBJ1-5; D may be TRBD1 (5 bases). The CDR3 has 14 amino acids. Trimming removed 5 bases at V and 0 bases at J, with 8 bases between. CDR1 MNHEY and CDR2 SMNVEV come from the germline V gene (reference sequence). The CDR3 reads CASSQDNSNQPQHF. The DNA for the CDR3 is TGTGCCAGCAGTCAGGACAATAGCAATCAGCCCCAGCATTTT.

The gene calls are TRBV9 and TRBJ2-5, with D perhaps being TRBD1 or TRBD2 (5 bases each). The CDR3 spans 14 residues. Per the germline V gene, CDR1 is SGDLS and CDR2 is YYNGEE. The germline V and J ends were trimmed by 2 bases and 1 base, with 9 bases remaining between them. CDR3: CASSVGRSQETQYF. The CDR3 nucleotides read TGTGCCAGCAGCGTGGGACGTAGCCAAGAGACCCAGTACTTC.

This clone came up a few times. V and J are TRBV6-1 and TRBJ2-3, with D perhaps assigned TRBD1 or TRBD2 (5 bases each). CDR3 length equals 13 residues. The germline V gene encodes CDR1 MNHNS and CDR2 SASEGT. V was shortened by 6 bases and J by 0 bases, with 7 bases between the two germline ends. The CDR3 spells CASSRDSTDTQYF. CDR3 nucleotides: TGTGCCAGCAGCCGGGACAGCACAGATACGCAGTATTTT.

This clone was counted only a few times. This chain connects TRBV9 to TRBJ2-3; D unclear. This CDR3 is built from 12 residues. Germline lookup yields CDR1 SGDLS and CDR2 YYNGEE. Trimming removed 7 bases from V and 3 bases from J, with 9 bases in between. The CDR3 region has the DNA TGTGCCAGCCATCTCGGGACAGATACGCAGTATTTT. Protein sequence: CASHLGTDTQYF.

The chain combines TRBV9 with TRBJ1-1; D is perhaps TRBD1 (5 bases). V dropped 0 bases and J dropped 2 bases, with 17 bases sitting between them. Germline loops: CDR1 SGDLS, CDR2 YYNGEE. The CDR3 sequence is 17 residues long. This CDR3 reads CASSVGHNLGGNTEAFF. CDR3 sequence (DNA): TGTGCCAGCAGCGTAGGTCACAACTTGGGGGGAAACACTGAAGCTTTCTTT.

This clone was observed a handful of times. The limits of the CDR3 on the DNA are not certain, so only TCRdb's listed CDR3 is given. J is TRBJ1-6 and V is TRBV6-1; the listed D gene, TRBD1, was not tested against the DNA. The CDR3 is made up of 15 amino acids, end residues included. Germline assignment: CDR1 MNHNS and CDR2 SASEGT. The CDR3 is CASSFFGQSHSPLHF.